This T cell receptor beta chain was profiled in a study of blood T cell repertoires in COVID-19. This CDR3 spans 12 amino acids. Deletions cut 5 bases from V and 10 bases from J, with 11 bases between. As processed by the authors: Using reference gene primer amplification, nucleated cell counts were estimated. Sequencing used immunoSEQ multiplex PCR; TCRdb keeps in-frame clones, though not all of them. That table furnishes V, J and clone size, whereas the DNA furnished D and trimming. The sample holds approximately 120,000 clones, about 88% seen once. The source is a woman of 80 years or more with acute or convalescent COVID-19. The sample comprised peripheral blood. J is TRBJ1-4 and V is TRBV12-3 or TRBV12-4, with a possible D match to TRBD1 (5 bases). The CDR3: CASSQGSPKLFF. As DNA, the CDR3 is TGTGCCAGCAGTCAGGGATCTCCAAAACTGTTTTTT.